This T cell receptor (beta chain) comes out of a study of shared clonotypes between healthy human individuals. Clones were sequenced by immunoSEQ multiplex PCR, and TCRdb holds only the in-frame ones, with some missing. Among over a million clones listed, 78% were seen once. V was shortened by 4 bases and J by 2 bases, with 22 bases between the two germline ends. Per the germline V gene, CDR1 is SGHDT and CDR2 is YYEEEE. The CDR3 extends over 17 amino acids. Investigators divided CD4+ cells into CD45RA+ naive and CD45RA-negative memory subsets. Overall study findings and caveats: The expectation was that sequencing depth would affect clonotype sharing among donors. The generation probabilities recorded for non-shared clonotypes fell below those of clonotypes shared by all four donors.

Comments on this clone: Its antigen is currently unknown.

Sequencing input: memory CD4+ T cells from PBMCs. As to subset: CD45RA-negative fraction. The receptor was derived from a man aged 18 to 30 in good health. Some clones in this sample may be carry-over from other donors' samples. V is TRBV5-6 and J is TRBJ2-7; maybe TRBD1 (6 bases). CDR3: CASSITVQGFGTYEQYF. For the CDR3, the DNA is TGTGCCAGCAGCATTACAGTACAGGGTTTTGGGACCTACGAGCAGTACTTC.